This T cell receptor beta chain comes out of a study of glioma-infiltrating T cells after dendritic cell vaccination (dated by TCRdb to 2016 to 2018). In the study overall: The cohort included some 15 glioblastoma patients drawn from Phase I and II dendritic cell vaccination trials, of whom 9 were newly diagnosed and 6 had recurrent disease. Three intradermal dendritic cell vaccine injections were administered to patients at biweekly intervals in the arm below the axilla. Survival after dendritic cell vaccination was correlated with TCR sequencing metrics, including TIL content and tumor-blood repertoire overlap. In glioblastoma patients vaccinated with dendritic cells, deep sequencing of TCR beta CDR3 regions served to measure tumor-infiltrating lymphocyte content and to compare repertoires between tumor and blood. To make the vaccine, monocyte-derived dendritic cells were cultured for under eight days with IL-4 and GM-CSF and then pulsed overnight with autologous tumor lysate. Between the early 2000s and the early 2010s, the patients were given dendritic cell vaccination pulsed with autologous tumor lysate.

What the authors observed across the whole study: No direct relationship between TCR clonality and survival was found, suggesting a diverse polyclonal response may matter. The three-group TCR overlap response model was described as speculative and requiring prospective validation. Higher estimated pretreatment TIL content predicted longer time to progression and overall survival after dendritic cell vaccination. The cohort was small and heterogeneous, few patients had complete blood and tumor sets, and even fewer had initial-recurrent tumor pairs.

On this clone: Its binding antigen is unknown. Base-call qualities are not available, and no considerably larger clone is one nucleotide away.

The sample's time point label is to be understood as: after dendritic cell vaccination, including at tumor progression/relapse. Selection of patients required sufficient residual fresh-frozen tumor tissue and over two years of available survival data. None of the glioblastoma patients carried an isocitrate dehydrogenase mutation, although molecular status otherwise varied. PBMC collection took place before vaccination, two weeks after the third vaccination, and at tumor progression if progression occurred. The Qiagen DNeasy Blood extraction Kit was used for extraction of genomic DNA. Taken from the germline V gene, the CDR1 and CDR2 loops are MDHEN and SYDVKM. The CDR3 runs 14 residues from the cysteine to the phenylalanine. Solely the CDR3 DNA is kept, with 42 bases framed from the first base. Compared with germline, V lacks 3 bases and J lacks 8 bases; bases without a gene match: 4. The immunoSEQ assay amplified TCRB CDR3 regions from approximately 1.8 micrograms of genomic DNA, or from all available DNA when less than that amount was available. Multiplex PCR used 60 forward primers for TCR V beta segments and 13 reverse primers for J beta segments. To estimate reads per starting template, synthetic control templates were spiked into each sample at limiting dilution. The Illumina HiSeq System generated sequencing reads of 87 bp. Turning to the authors' computational methods: PCR and sequencing errors were removed by a nearest neighbor algorithm that merged closely related sequences. TCR overlap was measured as the percentage of unique tumor TCR beta sequences that were also present in the peripheral blood of the same patient. Not all clones reach the TCRdb copy of this immuneACCESS table, which keeps in-frame sequences only. Checked studies attribute under half of the gap to unresolved V genes and leave the rest unexplained. The V and J calls and clone size come from that table; D and trimming were worked out from the DNA. The sample includes approximately 62,000 clones, with more than 75% observed a single time. The ten biggest clones cover 11% of the sample.

Here the chain combines TRBV28 and TRBJ1-4, with 9 central nucleotides matching TRBD1. The receptor was derived from a human donor with glioblastoma. The sequencing used blood, collected after dendritic cell vaccination. CDR3 sequence: CASSFGQGREKLFF. The DNA sequence is given as TGTGCCAGCAGTTTCGGACAGGGGAGGGAAAAACTGTTTTTT.